The sequence of this T cell receptor beta chain was determined in a study of shared clonotypes between healthy human individuals. About the study: Donor ages ranged 18 to 49 years: two women, a few men.

Each donor was a Caucasian adult residing in Nashville, Tennessee. The germline CDR1 and CDR2 sequences are GTSNPN and SVGIG (reference sequence). The V end lost 0 bases, the J end lost 3 bases, and 4 bases lay between the germline ends. This CDR3 contains 12 residues. Approximately 29,000 T cell genomes, or approximately 300 ng DNA, went into replicate PCRs of unsorted PBMC. As originally analysed: ImmunoSEQ sequences covered only the junction and lacked quality scores; filtering therefore differed. The data were produced by immunoSEQ multiplex PCR, yet TCRdb's version contains in-frame clones alone and is incomplete. V and J calls and clone size are given by that table; D and trimming were obtained from the DNA. Among approximately 500,000 clones listed, approximately 79% were seen once.

The rearrangement uses TRBV30 and TRBJ2-3; no definite D call. The sequencing input was PBMCs. The source of this sequence is a woman in her forties in good health. Some clones in this sample may be carry-over from other donors' samples. The chain's CDR3 is CAWSVATDTQYF. CDR3 sequence (DNA): TGTGCCTGGAGTGTAGCGACAGATACGCAGTATTTT.